This T cell receptor (beta chain) comes out of a study of blood T cell repertoires in COVID-19. The wider study: The study drew acute and convalescent COVID-19 samples from the United States, Italy and Spain. PBMCs, B-cell-depleted T cells, or T cells were the source of the cDNA or gDNA that made up the material.

Libraries were prepared by immunoSEQ multiplex PCR; TCRdb keeps only in-frame clonotypes and omits some of them. The data hold roughly 160,000 clones, with approximately 80% observed a single time. Germline V gene data show CDR1 as SGHNT and CDR2 as YYREEE (reference sequence). The CDR3 consists of 14 residues. Deletions cut 0 bases from V and 4 bases from J, with 10 bases between. Participant ages covered about 18 to 89 years across 24 US areas. Two negative PCRs, clearance, or symptom resolution characterized the recovered Cohort 3 donors. This chain connects TRBV5-4 to TRBJ2-5, with D tentatively TRBD2 (5 bases). The sequencing sample was made of PBMCs or T cells enriched from blood (not recorded which). This clonotype was obtained from a woman in her sixties or seventies who had recovered from COVID-19. CDR3 residues: CASSLERAPETQYF. CDR3 nucleotides: TGTGCCAGCAGCTTGGAGAGGGCCCCAGAGACCCAGTACTTC.